One sample yielded the 27 T cell receptor beta chains listed below, sequenced in a study of OX40 agonist ivuxolimab in advanced cancers. Data came from immunoSEQ multiplex PCR; TCRdb stores just in-frame clones and leaves some out. The table has about 74,000 clones, roughly 86% seen once; the top ten hold about 6.9%. This material consisted of CD4+ or CD8+ T cells sorted from blood, taken in a trial of the OX40 agonist ivuxolimab. The receptors were gathered from an adult with an advanced solid tumor such as melanoma, head and neck, liver or kidney cancer.

This chain connects TRBV4-1 to TRBJ1-4; no clear D gene. The V gene's germline CDR1 is MGHRA and CDR2 YSYEKL. The CDR3 contains 15 residues. V was cut by 5 bases and J by 4 bases, with 14 bases left in between. In nucleotides, the CDR3 is TGCGCCAGCAGCTCCCGATGGACTGTTAATGAAAAACTGTTTTTT. Translation gives CASSSRWTVNEKLFF.

V and J are TRBV7-9 and TRBJ1-1; D not resolved. The CDR3 spans 11 residues. Germline loops: CDR1 SEHNR, CDR2 FQNEAQ (reference sequence). V lost 2 bases and J lost 7, with 5 bases in between. The CDR3 reads CASSLWGEAFF. CDR3 coding DNA: TGTGCCAGCAGCTTATGGGGTGAAGCTTTCTTT.

J is TRBJ1-1 and V is TRBV6-1; D not certain. The V end was cut by 6 bases, the J end by 1 base, with 9 bases between. From germline, CDR1 is MNHNS and CDR2 SASEGT. CDR3 length equals 13 residues. Written as DNA, the CDR3 is TGTGCCAGCAGCAGGCAGCAGAACACTGAAGCTTTCTTT. As protein: CASSRQQNTEAFF.

This chain uses TRBV19 with TRBJ1-1, with TRBD1 matching 7 bases. Per the germline V gene, CDR1 is LNHDA and CDR2 is SQIVND (reference sequence). Trimming at V came to 6 bases and at J to 0 bases, leaving 10 bases not matched to a gene. This CDR3 region has 16 residues. The CDR3 is CASSRTGYLMNTEAFF. The CDR3 coding sequence is TGTGCCAGTAGCCGGACAGGCTACCTCATGAACACTGAAGCTTTCTTT.

This clone was found a few times. The genes are TRBV2 and TRBJ1-5; no clear D. The CDR3 extends over 14 amino acids. Germline CDR1 SNHLY, CDR2 FYNNEI. V shed 7 bases and J shed 0 bases, with 10 bases lying between them. The CDR3 protein is CASTFHNSNQPQHF. In nucleotides, the CDR3 is TGTGCCAGCACCTTCCATAATAGCAATCAGCCCCAGCATTTT.

The genes are TRBV5-1 and TRBJ1-5, with D unresolved. The CDR3 loop spans 13 amino acids. V was shortened by 2 bases and J by 3 bases, with 6 bases between the two germline ends. In germline, CDR1 is SGHRS, CDR2 YFSETQ. The CDR3 reads CASSLIPNQPQHF. The CDR3, as DNA: TGCGCCAGCAGCTTAATCCCCAATCAGCCCCAGCATTTT.

The J gene is TRBJ1-3, the V gene TRBV4-2, with D unclear. CDR1 and CDR2 from the germline V gene are LGHNA and YNFKEQ. This CDR3 spans 15 amino acids. Trimming left V 1 base short and J 4 bases short, with 11 bases between. The DNA for the CDR3 is TGTGCCAGCAGCCAAGCTTCCGGGTTAGGAAACACCATATATTTT. Translation: CASSQASGLGNTIYF.

This sequence joins TRBV5-4 and TRBJ1-3; possibly TRBD1 for D (5 bases). The CDR3 extends over 13 amino acids. Trimming cost V 4 bases and J 14 bases, with 19 bases left between them. Germline loops: CDR1 SGHNT, CDR2 YYREEE (reference sequence). CDR3 bases: TGTGCCAGCAGCCACCCTCAGGGAAACAGCGTATATTTT. It translates to CASSHPQGNSVYF.

This clone was counted between two and nine times. This chain uses TRBV5-4 with TRBJ1-2, with D possibly TRBD1 on 5 matching bases. Looked up from germline, CDR1 is SGHNT and CDR2 is YYREEE (reference sequence). Trimming stripped 0 bases from V and 4 bases from J, with 13 bases between. The CDR3 totals 15 residues. CDR3 in DNA: TGTGCCAGCAGCTTGGAAGGCAGGGTGGGCTATGGCTACACCTTC. As protein: CASSLEGRVGYGYTF.

For this clone: The junction and the germline gene differ at one end; a read error may be behind it. V and J are TRBV5-1 and TRBJ2-2; D may be TRBD1 or TRBD2 (5 bases each). Germline V gene data show CDR1 as SGHRS and CDR2 as YFSETQ. This CDR3 spans 15 amino acids. CDR3 in DNA: TGCGCCAGCACCTTGGGGGACCGACACACCGGGGAGCTGTTTTTT. As protein: CASTLGDRHTGELFF.

V and J are TRBV7-6 and TRBJ1-2, with D uncertain. Looked up from germline, CDR1 is SGHVS and CDR2 is FNYEAQ. With 5 bases removed from V and 5 bases from J, the gap between germline ends came to 21 bases. This CDR3 region has 16 residues. The CDR3 sequence is CASSPRAAGANYGYTF. Written as DNA, the CDR3 is TGTGCCAGCAGCCCCCGGGCGGCAGGAGCCAATTATGGCTACACCTTC.

The chain couples TRBV9 to TRBJ2-3; 8 bases agree with TRBD2. J gave up 7 bases and V 4 bases, and 11 bases lay outside the gene matches. In germline, CDR1 is SGDLS, CDR2 YYNGEE. CDR3 length: 15 amino acids. As DNA, the CDR3 is TGTGCCAGCAGCTCCCAAGCAGCGGGGGAATATACGCAGTATTTT. Protein sequence: CASSSQAAGEYTQYF.

CDR3 loop: CAWSHDYTGELFF. As DNA, the CDR3 is TGTGCCTGGAGCCACGACTACACCGGGGAGCTGTTTTTT. This rearrangement joins TRBV30 to TRBJ2-2; D gene unclear. The CDR3 spans 13 residues. The germline gives CDR1 GTSNPN, CDR2 SVGIG (reference sequence). With 3 bases removed from V and 3 bases from J, the gap between germline ends came to 8 bases.

The genes are TRBV6-5 and TRBJ2-7; perhaps TRBD1 as D (6 bases). From germline, CDR1 is MNHEY and CDR2 SVGAGI. This CDR3 region has 13 residues. V was clipped by 6 bases and J by 4 bases, with 13 bases between them. The CDR3 spells CASSRLGGYEQYF. For the CDR3, the DNA is TGTGCCAGCAGCCGTTTAGGGGGTTACGAGCAGTACTTC.

The rearrangement uses TRBV4-2 and TRBJ2-7, with 7 bases aligning to TRBD2. The CDR3 totals 14 residues. Trimming removed 5 bases from V and 6 bases from J; junction bases left unmatched: 10. Germline V CDR1 and CDR2: LGHNA, YNFKEQ. DNA for the CDR3: TGTGCCAGCAGCAACCCTAGCGGTTCTCTCGAGCAGTACTTC. As protein: CASSNPSGSLEQYF.

CDR3 loop: CASSVPSGIYNEQFF. DNA for the CDR3: TGTGCCAGCAGTGTACCTAGCGGGATCTACAATGAGCAGTTCTTC. The chain joins TRBV2 to TRBJ2-1, with TRBD2 matching 9 bases. This CDR3 comprises 15 residues. The V gene's germline CDR1 is SNHLY and CDR2 FYNNEI. The V and J ends lost 4 bases and 3 bases, in that order; junction bases with no gene match: 4.

This chain connects TRBV27 to TRBJ1-2; 11 bases match TRBD1. CDR3 length: 16 amino acids. CDR1 is MNHEY and CDR2 is SMNVEV in the germline V gene (reference sequence). V was clipped by 7 bases and J by 8 bases; unmatched bases: 15. CDR3 in DNA: TGTGCCAGCACAAGGATAGCGGGACAGGGGGGTGGCGGCTACACCTTC. It encodes CASTRIAGQGGGGYTF.

This clone was detected once. V and J are TRBV29-1 and TRBJ1-2; TRBD1 agrees at 9 bases. The CDR3 length is 13 residues. Trimming removed 3 bases from V and 10 bases from J; junction bases left unmatched: 9. The germline V gene has CDR1 SQVTM and CDR2 ANQGSEA. CDR3 in DNA: TGCAGCGTTGATCTACCGGGACAGGGATACTACACCTTC. The encoded protein is CSVDLPGQGYYTF.

V and J are TRBV4-1 and TRBJ1-2; 8 bases map to TRBD1. CDR1 and CDR2 (germline): MGHRA, YSYEKL. Trimming removed 1 base from V and 6 bases from J; junction bases left unmatched: 4. This CDR3 region has 14 residues. The CDR3 region has the DNA TGCGCCAGCAGCCAAGGCGCAGGGGGCAATGGCTACACCTTC. It codes for CASSQGAGGNGYTF.

The chain joins TRBV14 to TRBJ1-1; D remains ambiguous. CDR1 and CDR2 from the germline V gene are SGHDN and FVKESK. The CDR3 extends over 14 amino acids. V gave up 1 base and J gave up 0 bases, with 6 bases separating them. The CDR3 nucleotides are TGTGCCAGCAGCCAAGGGGCACTGAACACTGAAGCTTTCTTT. Its translation: CASSQGALNTEAFF.

Written as DNA, the CDR3 is TGTGCCAGCAGGAAACGGGGGAACACTGAAGCTTTCTTT. This sequence encodes CASRKRGNTEAFF. The chain has TRBV27 and TRBJ1-1; D is uncertain. CDR1 is MNHEY and CDR2 is SMNVEV in the germline V gene (reference sequence). Trimming removed 6 bases from V and 1 base from J, with 9 bases in between. The CDR3 consists of 13 residues.

A single count supports this clone. This rearrangement joins TRBV18 to TRBJ1-2; 9 bases map to TRBD1. V lost 0 bases to trimming and J lost 4 bases; unmatched junction nucleotides: 9. Germline V CDR1 and CDR2: KGHSH, LQKENI. The CDR3 loop spans 17 amino acids. The CDR3 region has the DNA TGTGCCAGCTCACCACCCGGGACAGGGACTTCTCTCTATGGCTACACCTTC. Its translation is CASSPPGTGTSLYGYTF.

CDR3 DNA sequence: TGTGCCAGCTCACCGGGACTAGCGGACAATGAGCAGTTCTTC. It encodes CASSPGLADNEQFF. The chain links TRBV18 to TRBJ2-1, with TRBD2 matching over 11 bases. V trimming: 3 bases; J trimming: 5 bases; junction bases outside the gene matches: 0. From germline, CDR1 is KGHSH and CDR2 LQKENI. CDR3 size: 14 residues. The full variable domain, rest sourced from reference TRBV18 and TRBJ2-1, is NAGVMQNPRHLVRRRGQEARLRCSPMKGHSHVYWYRQLPEEGLKFMVYLQKENIIDESGMPKERFSAEFPKEGPSILRIQQVVRGDSAAYFCASSPGLADNEQFFGPGTRLTVL.

The chain carries TRBV4-1 and TRBJ2-3; 7 bases agree with TRBD2. Trimming removed 8 bases from V and 1 base from J; junction bases left unmatched: 12. The CDR3 contains 16 residues. Looked up from germline, CDR1 is MGHRA and CDR2 is YSYEKL. CDR3 sequence (DNA): TGCGCCAGCGGTAACCCGGCGGGAGTACGCACAGATACGCAGTATTTT. Its protein is CASGNPAGVRTDTQYF.

The chain links TRBV18 to TRBJ1-5; possibly TRBD1 for D (5 bases). In germline, CDR1 is KGHSH, CDR2 LQKENI. The V gene lost 5 bases and the J gene lost 5 bases, with 10 bases spanning the gap. The CDR3 is 13 amino acids. CDR3 DNA sequence: TGTGCCAGCTCAACGGGAGGGGATCAGCCCCAGCATTTT. This encodes CASSTGGDQPQHF.

The CDR3 region has the DNA TGTGCCAGCAGCGTAGGGCCTACTAATGAAAAACTGTTTTTT. Translation gives CASSVGPTNEKLFF. The chain carries TRBV9 and TRBJ1-4; D is unclear. Germline V gene lookup returns CDR1 SGDLS and CDR2 YYNGEE. CDR3 length: 14 amino acids. V shed 0 bases and J shed 2 bases, with 5 bases lying between them.

The chain joins TRBV30 to TRBJ1-5; 7 bases match TRBD1. CDR1 GTSNPN and CDR2 SVGIG come from the germline V gene (reference sequence). V trimming: 2 bases; J trimming: 4 bases; junction bases outside the gene matches: 2. The CDR3 is 13 residues long. The CDR3 sequence is CAWSWDSNQPQHF. In nucleotides, the CDR3 is TGTGCCTGGAGTTGGGACAGTAATCAGCCCCAGCATTTT.